This T cell receptor (beta chain) appears in the sequencing data of a study of T cell changes during pregnancy in multiple sclerosis. Trimming removed 8 bases at V and 4 bases at J, with 13 bases between. From germline, CDR1 is PRHDT and CDR2 FYEKMQ (reference sequence). CDR3 length: 13 residues. This table comes from immunoSEQ multiplex PCR, and its TCRdb copy is limited to in-frame clones, with some not included. In the table there are tens of thousands of clones, almost 95% of which are singletons. The source is a female donor with multiple sclerosis, enrolled in a pregnancy study. Material: peripheral blood, obtained in the first trimester of pregnancy. J is TRBJ2-3 and V is TRBV13; TRBD2 might be the D (6 bases). The CDR3 reads CASLGRRADTQYF. The CDR3 DNA reads as TGTGCCAGCTTAGGGAGGAGGGCAGATACGCAGTATTTT.